Sequencing of this T cell receptor (beta chain) was carried out in a study of blood T cell repertoires in COVID-19. Background on the study: The study drew acute and convalescent COVID-19 samples from the United States, Italy and Spain. PBMCs, B-cell-depleted T cells, or T cells provided the cDNA or gDNA that made up the material.

Using immunoSEQ multiplex PCR, the repertoire was profiled, and TCRdb retains in-frame clones only, with some absent. Of roughly 180,000 clones in the sample, more than 80% were seen once. The CDR3 spans 12 residues. The V and J ends lost 6 bases and 10 bases respectively, with 15 bases between them. Germline V lookup: CDR1 MNHEY, CDR2 SVGAGI. V and J are TRBV6-5 and TRBJ1-1; TRBD1 is a possible D gene (5 bases). The sample consisted of peripheral blood. The receptor's source is an older woman with acute or convalescent COVID-19. Here the CDR3 DNA reads TGTGCCAGCAGGCGGGGCTCCGACGCAGCTTTCTTT. Its translation: CASRRGSDAAFF.